The 24 T cell receptor beta chains listed next were all sequenced from one sample in a study of blood T cell repertoires in COVID-19. The protocol was immunoSEQ multiplex PCR, while the TCRdb copy is restricted to in-frame clones and leaves out a portion. The sample has 95,000 to 110,000 clones, around 82% seen once. Specimen: peripheral blood. Source of these receptors: a man aged 60-69 years with acute or convalescent COVID-19.

This rearrangement joins TRBV5-6 to TRBJ1-5, with TRBD1 matching over 9 bases. The CDR3 is 15 residues long. Germline trimming cut 7 bases from V and 8 bases from J; bases unmatched to any gene: 13. Looked up from germline, CDR1 is SGHDT and CDR2 is YYEEEE. CDR3 sequence: CASGRKGQGNEPQHF. In nucleotides, the CDR3 is TGTGCCAGCGGAAGAAAGGGACAGGGTAACGAGCCCCAGCATTTT.

The V call is TRBV15, the J call TRBJ2-2; D possibly corresponds to TRBD1 (5 bases). The CDR3 extends over 15 amino acids. CDR1 is LNHNV, CDR2 YYDKDF, per germline (reference sequence). Trimming shortened V by 8 bases and J by 0 bases, and 13 bases separated the two germline ends. CDR3 nucleotides: TGTGCCACCGGGGCGGTGAAAGCGAACACCGGGGAGCTGTTTTTT. Translating gives CATGAVKANTGELFF. The full variable domain, completed using reference TRBV15 and TRBJ2-2, is DAMVIQNPRYQVTQFGKPVTLSCSQTLNHNVMYWYQQKSSQAPKLLFHYYDKDFNNEADTPDNFQSRRPNTSFCFLDIRSPGLGDTAMYLCATGAVKANTGELFFGEGSRLTVL.

The sample holds one count of this clone. The J gene is TRBJ2-3, the V gene TRBV5-1, with 9 nucleotides matching TRBD2. V lost 5 bases and J lost 5; bases outside the gene matches: 6. Germline V gives CDR1 SGHRS, CDR2 YFSETQ. The CDR3 runs 14 residues. CDR3 nucleotide sequence: TGCGCCAGCAGTGGCGGGAGGGCCGGAGATACGCAGTATTTT. This encodes CASSGGRAGDTQYF.

This chain joins TRBV29-1 and TRBJ2-7; D might be TRBD1 (5 bases). The germline gives CDR1 SQVTM, CDR2 ANQGSEA. Between the trimmed V and J ends, which lost 6 bases and 0 bases, there was a span of 9 bases. The CDR3 totals 12 residues. The CDR3 loop reads CSVLQDSYEQYF. The CDR3 DNA reads as TGCAGCGTACTACAGGACTCCTACGAGCAGTACTTC.

The J gene is TRBJ2-1, the V gene TRBV12-3 or TRBV12-4, with D unclear. V was cut by 3 bases and J by 7 bases, with 4 bases left in between. This CDR3 has 11 amino acids. This CDR3 is CASSLANEQFF. In DNA form, the CDR3 reads TGTGCCAGCAGTTTGGCAAATGAGCAGTTCTTC.

The count of this clone is one. The chain employs TRBV6-5 and TRBJ2-3; 8 positions agree with TRBD2. This CDR3 is 15 amino acids long. CDR1 is MNHEY and CDR2 is SVGAGI in the germline V gene. J gave up 5 bases and V 9 bases, and 13 bases lay outside the gene matches. Here the CDR3 DNA reads TGTGCCAGTATGACTCACGGGAGGGCGGGAGATACGCAGTATTTT. This codes for CASMTHGRAGDTQYF.

This sequence joins TRBV7-9 and TRBJ2-1, with TRBD1 matching over 7 bases. Germline CDR1 SEHNR, CDR2 FQNEAQ (reference sequence). With 5 bases clipped from V and 7 bases from J, the junction kept 14 bases outside the gene matches. The CDR3 has 16 residues. The CDR3 loop reads CASSPPGTDRWNEQFF. The CDR3 DNA reads TGTGCCAGCAGCCCCCCCGGGACAGACCGCTGGAATGAGCAGTTCTTC.

The chain combines TRBV19 with TRBJ2-3, with TRBD2 as a possible D gene (6 bases). V was shortened by 3 bases and J by 2 bases, with 12 bases between the two germline ends. The CDR3 consists of 15 residues. Germline loops: CDR1 LNHDA, CDR2 SQIVND (reference sequence). Written as DNA, the CDR3 is TGTGCCAGTAGTATGACGGGACTCCACACAGATACGCAGTATTTT. It is translated as CASSMTGLHTDTQYF. The full variable domain, completed using reference TRBV19 and TRBJ2-3, is DGGITQSPKYLFRKEGQNVTLSCEQNLNHDAMYWYRQDPGQGLRLIYYSQIVNDFQKGDIAEGYSVSREKKESFPLTVTSAQKNPTAFYLCASSMTGLHTDTQYFGPGTRLTVL.

In this sample, this clone turned up a few times. The chain uses TRBV13 and TRBJ1-5; maybe TRBD1 (5 bases). The ends were cut back, 0 bases at V and 4 bases at J, with 7 bases in the middle. This CDR3 contains 14 residues. Per the germline V gene, CDR1 is PRHDT and CDR2 is FYEKMQ (reference sequence). The CDR3 DNA sequence: TGTGCCAGCAGCTTAGGCGGGGGAAATCAGCCCCAGCATTTT. Translated: CASSLGGGNQPQHF. Full variable domain (missing parts from reference TRBV13 and TRBJ1-5): AAGVIQSPRHLIKEKRETATLKCYPIPRHDTVYWYQQGPGQDPQFLISFYEKMQSDKGSIPDRFSAQQFSDYHSELNMSSLELGDSALYFCASSLGGGNQPQHFGDGTRLSIL.

The chain uses TRBV3-1 (or the pseudogene TRBV3-2) and TRBJ2-3; D possibly corresponds to TRBD2 (5 bases). Germline V gives CDR1 LGHDT, CDR2 YNNKEL (reference sequence). V lost 4 bases, J lost 3 bases, and 11 bases lay in between. The length of the CDR3 is 14 residues. The CDR3 DNA is TGTGCCAGCAGCCTCGAGGGTGGGACAGATACGCAGTATTTT. It codes for CASSLEGGTDTQYF.

The chain joins TRBV18 to TRBJ2-7, with D unclear. This CDR3 spans 13 amino acids. Germline CDR1 KGHSH, CDR2 LQKENI. The germline V and J ends were trimmed by 0 bases and 7 bases, with 10 bases remaining between them. In nucleotides, the CDR3 is TGTGCCAGCTCACCACCTAGCATACTGGAGCAGTACTTC. Its translation is CASSPPSILEQYF.

This sequence joins TRBV19 and TRBJ1-5; possibly TRBD1 for D (6 bases). Per the germline V gene, CDR1 is LNHDA and CDR2 is SQIVND (reference sequence). The V end lost 7 bases, the J end lost 0 bases, and 16 bases lay between the germline ends. The CDR3 extends over 16 amino acids. The CDR3 nucleotides read TGTGCCAGTACCGAAAGGGGGACCGATAGCAATCAGCCCCAGCATTTT. Residues: CASTERGTDSNQPQHF.

The rearrangement joins TRBV7-9 to TRBJ2-4; no clear D. V was cut by 2 bases and J by 11 bases, with 10 bases left in between. The CDR3 loop spans 12 amino acids. CDR1 and CDR2 from the germline V gene are SEHNR and FQNEAQ (reference sequence). Written as DNA, the CDR3 is TGTGCCAGCAGCTTATCCAGCGATCTTCAGTACTTC. This codes for CASSLSSDLQYF.

The rearrangement uses TRBV29-1 and TRBJ1-2, with D possibly being TRBD1 (5 bases). Trimming removed 6 bases at V and 4 bases at J, with 9 bases between. Germline assignment: CDR1 SQVTM and CDR2 ANQGSEA. CDR3 length equals 11 residues. CDR3 amino acids: CSVLDSYGYTF. The CDR3 DNA follows: TGCAGCGTCCTTGACAGCTATGGCTACACCTTC.

The chain uses TRBV18 and TRBJ1-6; D call uncertain. Trimming stripped 0 bases from V and 9 bases from J, with 12 bases between. The CDR3 sequence is 15 residues long. CDR1 is KGHSH and CDR2 is LQKENI in the germline V gene. The chain's CDR3 is CASSPPAALGSPLHF. The CDR3 DNA follows: TGTGCCAGCTCACCACCGGCTGCTCTTGGTTCACCCCTCCACTTT.

The chain couples TRBV7-6 to TRBJ2-3; the match to TRBD2 covers 9 bases. Unmatched junction bases numbered 10, after V lost 5 bases and J lost 4 bases. CDR3 length equals 16 residues. Germline assignment: CDR1 SGHVS and CDR2 FNYEAQ. The CDR3 protein is CASSQGVAGAPDTQYF. DNA for the CDR3: TGTGCCAGCAGCCAGGGCGTAGCGGGGGCACCAGATACGCAGTATTTT.

This clone showed up just once. This chain joins TRBV11-3 and TRBJ2-3; no clear D. The CDR3 has 13 residues. Looked up from germline, CDR1 is SGHNT and CDR2 is YENEEA. V was cut by 3 bases and J by 1 base, with 5 bases left in between. This CDR3 reads CASSFQGTDTQYF. The DNA for the CDR3 is TGTGCCAGCAGCTTCCAGGGCACAGATACGCAGTATTTT.

The chain is built from TRBV7-2 and TRBJ1-4; possibly TRBD1 for D (5 bases). In germline, CDR1 is SGHTA, CDR2 FQGNSA. The CDR3 spans 14 residues. V lost 4 bases to trimming and J lost 3 bases, with 9 bases between them. The CDR3, as DNA: TGTGCCAGCAGCTCCAGGGCTTCTAATGAAAAACTGTTTTTT. Its translation: CASSSRASNEKLFF.

The chain couples TRBV7-2 to TRBJ1-5, with D maybe TRBD1 (6 bases). The CDR3 contains 16 residues. V was cut by 5 bases and J by 0 bases, with 14 bases left in between. Germline CDR1 is SGHTA and CDR2 is FQGNSA. The CDR3 DNA reads as TGTGCCAGCAGCCGCAGGGTGGGACATAGCAATCAGCCCCAGCATTTT. This sequence encodes CASSRRVGHSNQPQHF.

Concerning this clone: The sample contains more than one DNA sequence encoding this CDR3. The rearrangement links TRBV20-1 to TRBJ1-1; unclear D gene. The CDR3 contains 11 residues. Germline CDR1 and CDR2: DFQATT and SNEGSKA (reference sequence). Deletions cut 5 bases from V and 1 base from J, with 5 bases between. CDR3 nucleotides: TGCAGTGCTTCCAGGAACACTGAAGCTTTCTTT. It yields the protein CSASRNTEAFF.

This chain uses TRBV6-5 with TRBJ2-5; perhaps TRBD2 as D (6 bases). CDR3 length: 16 amino acids. The V and J ends lost 0 bases and 5 bases respectively, with 16 bases between them. Germline values: CDR1 MNHEY, CDR2 SVGAGI. The CDR3 loop reads CASSYSWTTGGETQYF. The CDR3 coding sequence is TGTGCCAGCAGTTACTCTTGGACTACGGGCGGGGAGACCCAGTACTTC.

A single count supports this clone. This rearrangement joins TRBV25-1 to TRBJ2-1; D possibly corresponds to TRBD1 (5 bases). Germline values: CDR1 MGHDK, CDR2 SYGVNS. V dropped 4 bases and J dropped 8 bases, with 9 bases sitting between them. This CDR3 has 12 amino acids. CDR3 DNA sequence: TGTGCCAGCAGTGCAGGGATCGATGAGCAGTTCTTC. The encoded protein is CASSAGIDEQFF.

CDR3 loop: CASSQEYEGGPAQTQYF. The CDR3 nucleotides are TGTGCCAGCAGCCAAGAATATGAGGGAGGGCCGGCTCAGACCCAGTACTTC. The genes are TRBV4-2 and TRBJ2-5, with 7 bases aligning to TRBD2. This CDR3 has 17 amino acids. The V and J ends lost 0 bases and 6 bases, in that order; junction bases with no gene match: 13. Germline lookup yields CDR1 LGHNA and CDR2 YNFKEQ.

This clone was observed a single time. The gene calls are TRBV6-5 and TRBJ2-1, with D tentatively TRBD2 (6 bases). V was clipped by 6 bases and J by 7 bases, with 13 bases between them. There are 13 residues in the CDR3. Germline V gene sequence: CDR1 MNHEY, CDR2 SVGAGI. The DNA for the CDR3 is TGTGCCAGCAGGGGTTGGAGCGGGAATGAGCAGTTCTTC. Encoded protein: CASRGWSGNEQFF.